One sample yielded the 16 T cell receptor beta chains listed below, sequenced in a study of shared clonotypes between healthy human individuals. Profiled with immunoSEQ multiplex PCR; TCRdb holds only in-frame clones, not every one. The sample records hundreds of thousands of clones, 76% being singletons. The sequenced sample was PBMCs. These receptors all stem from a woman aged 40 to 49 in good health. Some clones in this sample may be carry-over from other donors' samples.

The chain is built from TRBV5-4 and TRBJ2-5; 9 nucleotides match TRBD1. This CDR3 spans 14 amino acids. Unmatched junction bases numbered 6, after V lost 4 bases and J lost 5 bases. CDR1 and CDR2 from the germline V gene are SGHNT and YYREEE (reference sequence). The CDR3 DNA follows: TGTGCCAGCAGCCAACAGGGGGCAGGTGAGACCCAGTACTTC. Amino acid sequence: CASSQQGAGETQYF. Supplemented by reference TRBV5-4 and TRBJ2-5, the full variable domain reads ETGVTQSPTHLIKTRGQQVTLRCSSQSGHNTVSWYQQALGQGPQFIFQYYREEENGRGNFPPRFSGLQFPNYSSELNVNALELDDSALYLCASSQQGAGETQYFGPGTRLLVL.

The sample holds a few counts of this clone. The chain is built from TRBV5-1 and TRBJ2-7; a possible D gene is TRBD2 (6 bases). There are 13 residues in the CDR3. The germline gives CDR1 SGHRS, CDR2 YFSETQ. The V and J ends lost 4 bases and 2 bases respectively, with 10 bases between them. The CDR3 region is CASSEEGTYEQYF. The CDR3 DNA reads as TGCGCCAGCAGCGAGGAGGGTACCTACGAGCAGTACTTC.

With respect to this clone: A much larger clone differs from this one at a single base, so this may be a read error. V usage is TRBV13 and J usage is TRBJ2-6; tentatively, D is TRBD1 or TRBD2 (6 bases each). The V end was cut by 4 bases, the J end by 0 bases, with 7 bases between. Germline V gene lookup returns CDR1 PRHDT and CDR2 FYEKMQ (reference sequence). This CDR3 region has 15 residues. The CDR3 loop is CASSWGASGANVLTF. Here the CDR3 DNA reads TGTGCCAGCAGCTGGGGGGCCTCTGGGGCCAACGTCCTGACTTTC.

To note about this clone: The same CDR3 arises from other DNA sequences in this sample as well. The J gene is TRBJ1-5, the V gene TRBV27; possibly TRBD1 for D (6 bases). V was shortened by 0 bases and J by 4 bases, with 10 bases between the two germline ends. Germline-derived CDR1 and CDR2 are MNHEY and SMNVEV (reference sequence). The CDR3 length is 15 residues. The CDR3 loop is CASSLSGQSNQPQHF. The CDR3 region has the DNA TGTGCCAGCAGTTTATCCGGACAGTCTAATCAGCCCCAGCATTTT.

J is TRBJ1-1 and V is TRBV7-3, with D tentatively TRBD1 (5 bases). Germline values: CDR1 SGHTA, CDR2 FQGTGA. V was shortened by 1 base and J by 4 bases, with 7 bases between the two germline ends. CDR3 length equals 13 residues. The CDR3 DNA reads TGTGCCAGCAGCTTAAGGCAGGGCACTGAAGCTTTCTTT. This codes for CASSLRQGTEAFF.

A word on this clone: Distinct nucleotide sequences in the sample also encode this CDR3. The CDR3 bases are TGTGCCAGCAGCCCAGGACTAGCTGGGGAGACCCAGTACTTC. Protein sequence: CASSPGLAGETQYF. The rearrangement joins TRBV11-2 to TRBJ2-5; 8 bases are a match to TRBD2. V lost 5 bases to trimming and J lost 5 bases; unmatched junction nucleotides: 7. The V gene's germline CDR1 is SGHAT and CDR2 FQNNGV. The CDR3 consists of 14 residues.

The CDR3 here is CASSPGQPSSYNEQFF. DNA of the CDR3: TGTGCCAGCAGCCCGGGACAGCCAAGCTCCTACAATGAGCAGTTCTTC. The chain has TRBV5-4 and TRBJ2-1, with 7 bases matching TRBD1. Unmatched junction bases numbered 7, after V lost 4 bases and J lost 0 bases. Per the germline V gene, CDR1 is SGHNT and CDR2 is YYREEE (reference sequence). The CDR3 is made up of 16 amino acids. Drawing the rest from reference TRBV5-4 and TRBJ2-1, the complete variable domain is ETGVTQSPTHLIKTRGQQVTLRCSSQSGHNTVSWYQQALGQGPQFIFQYYREEENGRGNFPPRFSGLQFPNYSSELNVNALELDDSALYLCASSPGQPSSYNEQFFGPGTRLTVL.

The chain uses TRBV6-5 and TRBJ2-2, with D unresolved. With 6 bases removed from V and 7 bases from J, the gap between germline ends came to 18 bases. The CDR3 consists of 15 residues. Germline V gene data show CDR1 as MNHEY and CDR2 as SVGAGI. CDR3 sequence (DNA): TGTGCCAGCAGCTCGACGCCGGTGCGAGACGGGGAGCTGTTTTTT. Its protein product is CASSSTPVRDGELFF.

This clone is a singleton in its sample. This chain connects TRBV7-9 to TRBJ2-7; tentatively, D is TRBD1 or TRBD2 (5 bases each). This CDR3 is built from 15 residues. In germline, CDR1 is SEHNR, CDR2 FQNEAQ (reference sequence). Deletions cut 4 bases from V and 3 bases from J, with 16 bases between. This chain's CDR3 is CASSSLGATDYEQYF. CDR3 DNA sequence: TGTGCCAGCAGCTCCCTCGGGGCGACAGACTACGAGCAGTACTTC.

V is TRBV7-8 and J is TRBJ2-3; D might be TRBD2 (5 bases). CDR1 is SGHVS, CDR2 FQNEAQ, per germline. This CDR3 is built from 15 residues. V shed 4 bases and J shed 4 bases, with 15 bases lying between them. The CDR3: CASSSGTGGADTQYF. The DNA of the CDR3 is TGTGCCAGCAGCTCCGGCACCGGAGGTGCAGATACGCAGTATTTT.

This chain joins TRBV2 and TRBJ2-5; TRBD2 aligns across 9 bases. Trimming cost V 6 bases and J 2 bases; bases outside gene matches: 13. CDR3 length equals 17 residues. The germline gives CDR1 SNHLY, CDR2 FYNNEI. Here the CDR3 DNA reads TGTGCCAGCAGCCCCCTGACTAGCGGCGGGGGGCAAGAGACCCAGTACTTC. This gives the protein CASSPLTSGGGQETQYF.

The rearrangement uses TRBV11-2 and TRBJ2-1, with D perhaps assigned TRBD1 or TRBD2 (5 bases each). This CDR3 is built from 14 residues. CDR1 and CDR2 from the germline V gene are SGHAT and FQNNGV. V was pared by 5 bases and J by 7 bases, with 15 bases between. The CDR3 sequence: CASSPGRVANEQFF. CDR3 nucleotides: TGTGCCAGCAGCCCAGGGCGGGTAGCTAATGAGCAGTTCTTC.

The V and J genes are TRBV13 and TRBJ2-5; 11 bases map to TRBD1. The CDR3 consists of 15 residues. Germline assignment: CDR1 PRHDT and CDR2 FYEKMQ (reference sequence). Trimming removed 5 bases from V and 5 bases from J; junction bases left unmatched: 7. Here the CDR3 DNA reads TGTGCCAGCAGCGCGCGGGACAGGGGGTTGGAGACCCAGTACTTC. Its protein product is CASSARDRGLETQYF.

DNA for the CDR3: TGTGCCAGCAGCTTAACCGGACCAGTAGATACGCAGTATTTT. Residues: CASSLTGPVDTQYF. The chain recombines TRBV11-2 with TRBJ2-3, with D uncertain. Trimming removed 2 bases at V and 5 bases at J, with 11 bases between. This CDR3 has 14 amino acids. The V gene's germline CDR1 is SGHAT and CDR2 FQNNGV.

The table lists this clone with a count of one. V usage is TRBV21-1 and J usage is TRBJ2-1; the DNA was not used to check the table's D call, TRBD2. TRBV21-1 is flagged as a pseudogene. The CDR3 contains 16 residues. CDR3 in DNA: TGTGCCAGCAGCAACCCGGGACTAGGAACCTACAATGAGCAGTTCTTC. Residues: CASSNPGLGTYNEQFF.

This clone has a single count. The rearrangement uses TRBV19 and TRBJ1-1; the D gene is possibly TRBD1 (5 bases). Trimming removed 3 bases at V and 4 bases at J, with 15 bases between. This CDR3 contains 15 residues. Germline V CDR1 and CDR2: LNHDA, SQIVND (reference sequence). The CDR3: CASSIGAGFRTEAFF. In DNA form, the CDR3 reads TGTGCCAGTAGTATCGGGGCAGGGTTTCGCACTGAAGCTTTCTTT.